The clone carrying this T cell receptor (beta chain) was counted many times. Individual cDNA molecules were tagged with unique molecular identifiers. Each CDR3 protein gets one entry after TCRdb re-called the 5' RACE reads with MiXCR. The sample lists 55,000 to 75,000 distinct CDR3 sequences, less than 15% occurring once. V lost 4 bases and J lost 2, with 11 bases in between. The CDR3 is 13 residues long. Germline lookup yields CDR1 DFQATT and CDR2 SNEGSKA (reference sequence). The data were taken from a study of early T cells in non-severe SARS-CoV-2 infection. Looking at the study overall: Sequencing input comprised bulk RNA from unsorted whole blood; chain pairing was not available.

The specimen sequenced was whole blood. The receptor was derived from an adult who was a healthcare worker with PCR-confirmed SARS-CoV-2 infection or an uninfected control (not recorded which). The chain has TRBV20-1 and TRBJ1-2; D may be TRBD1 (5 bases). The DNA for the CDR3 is TGCAGTGCTACCGACAGCGTGAACTATGGCTACACCTTC. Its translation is CSATDSVNYGYTF.